The 25 T cell receptor beta chains given below trace back to one sample, sequenced in a study of cytomegalovirus exposure and HLA in healthy donors. Primers for the PCR totalled 60 Vbeta and 13 Jbeta. The table came from immunoSEQ multiplex PCR; TCRdb's copy has only in-frame clones and leaves some out. The sample has under 200,000 clones; roughly 87% are singletons. Sequenced: PBMCs. These receptors were taken from a woman between 50 and 59 years old in good health and CMV-seronegative.

This clone was observed a few times. The rearrangement joins TRBV19 to TRBJ1-1, with D unresolved. The CDR3 contains 15 residues. Germline-derived CDR1 and CDR2 are LNHDA and SQIVND (reference sequence). Trimming pared 1 base from V and 0 bases from J, leaving 9 bases between. This CDR3 is CASSIVGGLNTEAFF. CDR3 DNA: TGTGCCAGTAGTATAGTGGGAGGGCTGAACACTGAAGCTTTCTTT.

The J gene is TRBJ2-5, the V gene TRBV28; D ambiguous. Trimming shortened V by 3 bases and J by 5 bases, and 10 bases separated the two germline ends. This CDR3 contains 13 residues. Germline V gives CDR1 MDHEN, CDR2 SYDVKM. This CDR3 is CASSLSGGETQYF. For the CDR3, the DNA is TGTGCCAGCAGTTTGAGTGGCGGCGAGACCCAGTACTTC.

This clone was seen more than once but under ten times. For the CDR3, the DNA is TGTGCCAGCAGCCCCGGACAGGGGGTCGGCACCGGGGAGCTGTTTTTT. It yields the protein CASSPGQGVGTGELFF. This chain joins TRBV27 and TRBJ2-2; 10 bases fit TRBD1. The CDR3 length is 16 residues. Germline-derived CDR1 and CDR2 are MNHEY and SMNVEV (reference sequence). With 6 bases clipped from V and 4 bases from J, the junction kept 8 bases outside the gene matches.

The chain is built from TRBV13 and TRBJ2-7, with 7 bases lining up with TRBD2. The germline gives CDR1 PRHDT, CDR2 FYEKMQ (reference sequence). V shed 4 bases and J 1 base; nucleotides not matched to a gene: 7. The CDR3 has 15 amino acids. CDR3 nucleotide sequence: TGTGCCAGCAGCTCTCAAGCGGGACCATCCTACGAGCAGTACTTC. Protein sequence: CASSSQAGPSYEQYF.

The V call is TRBV27, the J call TRBJ2-1, with D possibly matching TRBD1 (6 bases). The CDR3 runs 14 residues. The germline V gene has CDR1 MNHEY and CDR2 SMNVEV (reference sequence). The ends were cut back, 3 bases at V and 7 bases at J, with 13 bases in the middle. The CDR3 here is CASSFSGHENEQFF. In DNA form, the CDR3 reads TGTGCCAGCAGTTTTTCGGGACACGAAAATGAGCAGTTCTTC.

The chain carries TRBV2 and TRBJ1-3; 9 bases are a match to TRBD1. Germline trimming cut 6 bases from V and 8 bases from J; bases unmatched to any gene: 8. The V gene's germline CDR1 is SNHLY and CDR2 FYNNEI. The CDR3 totals 14 residues. DNA for the CDR3: TGTGCCAGCAGCCGACAGGGGGGGCCGGACACCATATATTTT. Translated, it gives CASSRQGGPDTIYF.

This sequence joins TRBV7-9 and TRBJ1-1; tentative D call: TRBD1 (5 bases). Trimming cost V 6 bases and J 5 bases, with 16 bases left between them. The CDR3 runs to 14 residues. The germline V gene has CDR1 SEHNR and CDR2 FQNEAQ (reference sequence). The chain's CDR3 is CASSYGGRGTEAFF. In DNA, the CDR3 is TGTGCCAGCAGTTACGGCGGGCGGGGGACTGAAGCTTTCTTT.

This chain joins TRBV2 and TRBJ2-5; the D is unclear. Trimming left V 9 bases short and J 7 bases short, with 18 bases between. Per the germline V gene, CDR1 is SNHLY and CDR2 is FYNNEI. This CDR3 has 13 amino acids. The CDR3 is CASGMAGYGTQYF. The CDR3, as DNA: TGTGCCAGTGGAATGGCCGGGTATGGGACCCAGTACTTC.

This rearrangement joins TRBV29-1 to TRBJ1-5; D not resolved. The CDR3 extends over 13 amino acids. Trimming shortened V by 2 bases and J by 4 bases, and 9 bases separated the two germline ends. Germline CDR1 is SQVTM and CDR2 is ANQGSEA. The CDR3 here is CSVETDRNQPQHF. The CDR3 DNA reads TGCAGCGTTGAAACAGATAGAAATCAGCCCCAGCATTTT.

This clone showed up just once. In nucleotides, the CDR3 is TGCGCCAGCAGCTACCGGGACAGAGCTTTGGGGTATTTT. This sequence encodes CASSYRDRALGYF. The chain couples TRBV5-1 to TRBJ2-3, with 7 bases lining up with TRBD1. This CDR3 contains 13 residues. With 3 bases clipped from V and 14 bases from J, the junction kept 12 bases outside the gene matches. CDR1 and CDR2 (germline): SGHRS, YFSETQ.

This chain connects TRBV7-7 to TRBJ2-1, with 7 bases aligning to TRBD2. J was trimmed by 2 bases and V by 0 bases; bases with no gene match: 1. Germline V CDR1 and CDR2: SSHAT, FNYEAQ (reference sequence). The CDR3 runs to 15 residues. CDR3 coding DNA: TGTGCCAGCAGCTTAGCGGGAGGGACCTACAATGAGCAGTTCTTC. Translated: CASSLAGGTYNEQFF. The full variable domain, rest sourced from reference TRBV7-7 and TRBJ2-1, is GAGVSQSPRYKVTKRGQDVTLRCDPISSHATLYWYQQALGQGPEFLTYFNYEAQPDKSGLPSDRFSAERPEGSISTLTIQRTEQRDSAMYRCASSLAGGTYNEQFFGPGTRLTVL.

This sequence joins TRBV5-1 and TRBJ1-3, with 10 nucleotides matching TRBD1. CDR1 is SGHRS, CDR2 YFSETQ, per germline. V was pared by 4 bases and J by 0 bases, with 10 bases of the junction left unmatched. The CDR3 consists of 18 residues. CDR3 sequence reads: CASSRAGTGVLSGNTIYF. The CDR3 nucleotides are TGCGCCAGCAGCCGTGCCGGGACAGGGGTTCTCTCTGGAAACACCATATATTTT.

The chain uses TRBV7-6 and TRBJ1-1, with D unresolved. Germline values: CDR1 SGHVS, CDR2 FNYEAQ. Trimming cost V 6 bases and J 0 bases, with 11 bases left between them. The CDR3 is made up of 14 amino acids. The CDR3 loop is CASRKSGMNTEAFF. CDR3 sequence (DNA): TGTGCCAGCAGAAAGTCGGGAATGAACACTGAAGCTTTCTTT.

The chain recombines TRBV4-3 with TRBJ2-7; tentative D call: TRBD1 (6 bases). Trimming pared 6 bases from V and 6 bases from J, leaving 27 bases between. CDR3 length: 17 amino acids. Looked up from germline, CDR1 is LGHNA and CDR2 is YSLEER. CDR3 DNA: TGCGCCAGCAGTCAAATGAGCTGGCAAGGGGGAATCGTCGAGCAGTACTTC. Protein sequence: CASSQMSWQGGIVEQYF.

The J gene is TRBJ1-1, the V gene TRBV28; 7 nucleotides agree with TRBD1. This CDR3 spans 15 amino acids. V shed 6 bases, J shed 1 base, and the junction held 8 bases outside the gene matches. Germline assignment: CDR1 MDHEN and CDR2 SYDVKM. The CDR3 nucleotides are TGTGCCAGCAGCACTCCCGGGACAGCGAACACTGAAGCTTTCTTT. This gives the protein CASSTPGTANTEAFF.

The chain is built from TRBV7-6 and TRBJ2-5, with D tentatively TRBD2 (5 bases). The CDR3 runs 15 residues. V lost 1 base, J lost 4 bases, and 13 bases lay in between. Germline V gene sequence: CDR1 SGHVS, CDR2 FNYEAQ. CDR3 region: CASSLDQRPGETQYF. In nucleotides, the CDR3 is TGTGCCAGCAGCTTAGATCAGCGGCCAGGAGAGACCCAGTACTTC.

This chain joins TRBV5-1 and TRBJ2-1, with D maybe TRBD1 (6 bases). Deletions cut 4 bases from V and 4 bases from J, with 9 bases between. Germline CDR1 is SGHRS and CDR2 is YFSETQ. The CDR3 runs to 13 residues. For the CDR3, the DNA is TGCGCCAGCAGCACAGGGCTTTACAATGAGCAGTTCTTC. The encoded protein is CASSTGLYNEQFF.

This sequence joins TRBV5-4 and TRBJ1-2; 7 bases agree with TRBD1. CDR1 SGHNT and CDR2 YYREEE come from the germline V gene (reference sequence). This CDR3 has 13 residues. V was clipped by 4 bases and J by 7 bases; unmatched bases: 7. The CDR3 region is CASSPDRVGGYTF. For the CDR3, the DNA is TGTGCCAGCAGCCCTGACAGGGTTGGTGGCTACACCTTC.

The V gene is TRBV9, the J gene TRBJ1-2, with 9 positions matching TRBD1. This CDR3 has 14 amino acids. The germline V gene has CDR1 SGDLS and CDR2 YYNGEE. J gave up 8 bases and V 4 bases, and 9 bases lay outside the gene matches. The DNA of the CDR3 is TGTGCCAGCAGCCCCGGACAGGGGCGGGGGGGCTACACCTTC. The encoded protein is CASSPGQGRGGYTF. Full variable domain (rest looked up from reference TRBV9 and TRBJ1-2): DSGVTQTPKHLITATGQRVTLRCSPRSGDLSVYWYQQSLDQGLQFLIQYYNGEERAKGNILERFSAQQFPDLHSELNLSSLELGDSALYFCASSPGQGRGGYTFGSGTRLTVV.

The rearrangement joins TRBV6-7 to TRBJ1-5, with TRBD1 as a possible D gene (6 bases). TRBV6-7 is an ORF, with its function uncertain. V was clipped by 6 bases and J by 9 bases, with 18 bases between them. CDR3 length: 14 residues. Here the CDR3 DNA reads TGTGCCAGCAGCCCGACAGGCATGCGTGGGCCCCAGCATTTT. It is translated as CASSPTGMRGPQHF.

The chain combines TRBV27 with TRBJ2-7; no clear D. This CDR3 comprises 18 residues. Germline V gene lookup returns CDR1 MNHEY and CDR2 SMNVEV (reference sequence). V lost 4 bases to trimming and J lost 0 bases, with 22 bases between them. CDR3 region: CASSSISPRGLSSYEQYF. Here the CDR3 DNA reads TGTGCCAGCAGTTCGATATCACCGCGAGGTTTGAGCTCCTACGAGCAGTACTTC.

The chain couples TRBV7-2 to TRBJ2-7; D is undetermined. The germline V gene encodes CDR1 SGHTA and CDR2 FQGNSA. V was shortened by 4 bases and J by 2 bases, with 9 bases between the two germline ends. The CDR3 totals 13 residues. The CDR3 loop reads CASSSRVAYEQYF. The CDR3, as DNA: TGTGCCAGCAGCTCCCGAGTTGCCTACGAGCAGTACTTC.

This sequence joins TRBV2 and TRBJ2-3; 7 nucleotides align to TRBD2. V shed 7 bases and J 6 bases; nucleotides not matched to a gene: 10. CDR1 is SNHLY, CDR2 FYNNEI, per germline. This CDR3 has 14 amino acids. The CDR3: CASNGVGEGDTQYF. CDR3 nucleotides: TGTGCCAGCAACGGGGTAGGGGAGGGGGATACGCAGTATTTT.

The chain is built from TRBV7-8 and TRBJ2-1; 10 bases align to TRBD2. V was pared by 5 bases and J by 1 base, with 5 bases of the junction left unmatched. Germline V gives CDR1 SGHVS, CDR2 FQNEAQ. CDR3 length: 16 amino acids. The CDR3 reads CASSRLAGLSYNEQFF. The CDR3 DNA reads TGTGCCAGCAGCCGACTAGCGGGTTTGTCCTACAATGAGCAGTTCTTC.

The chain couples TRBV9 to TRBJ2-1, with 12 nucleotides matching TRBD2. With 0 bases clipped from V and 7 bases from J, the junction kept 8 bases outside the gene matches. The length of the CDR3 is 17 residues. Germline CDR1 SGDLS, CDR2 YYNGEE. The chain's CDR3 is CASSVGFGTSGFNEQFF. In DNA, the CDR3 is TGTGCCAGCAGCGTAGGTTTCGGGACTAGCGGGTTTAATGAGCAGTTCTTC.